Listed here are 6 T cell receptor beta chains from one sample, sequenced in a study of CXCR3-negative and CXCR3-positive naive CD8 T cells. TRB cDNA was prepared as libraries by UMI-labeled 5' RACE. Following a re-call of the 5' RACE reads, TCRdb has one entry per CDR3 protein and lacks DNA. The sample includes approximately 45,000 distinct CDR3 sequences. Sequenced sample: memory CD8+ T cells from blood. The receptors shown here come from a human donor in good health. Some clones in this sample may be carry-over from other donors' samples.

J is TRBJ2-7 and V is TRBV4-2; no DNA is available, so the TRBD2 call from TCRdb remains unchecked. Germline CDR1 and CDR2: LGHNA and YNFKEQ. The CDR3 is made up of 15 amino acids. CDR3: CASSQKAGESYEQYF.

The CDR3 here is CASSEDGTGTYEQYF. The V and J genes are TRBV2 and TRBJ2-7; TCRdb names TRBD1, which stays unverified in the absence of DNA. The V gene's germline CDR1 is SNHLY and CDR2 FYNNEI. CDR3 length: 15 residues.

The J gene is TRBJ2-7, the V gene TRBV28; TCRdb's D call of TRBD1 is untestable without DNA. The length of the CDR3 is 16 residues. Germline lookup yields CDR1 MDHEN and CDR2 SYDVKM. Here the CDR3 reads CASSLDTTGVHVEQYF. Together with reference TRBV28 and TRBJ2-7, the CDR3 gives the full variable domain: DVKVTQSSRYLVKRTGEKVFLECVQDMDHENMFWYRQDPGLGLRLIYFSYDVKMKEKGDIPEGYSVSREKKERFSLILESASTNQTSMYLCASSLDTTGVHVEQYFGPGTRLTVT.

The CDR3 protein is CATSRHGTLNTEAFF. The chain has TRBV15 and TRBJ1-1; TCRdb calls TRBD1, which cannot be checked without DNA. The CDR3 has 15 amino acids. Per germline, CDR1 LNHNV and CDR2 YYDKDF (reference sequence).

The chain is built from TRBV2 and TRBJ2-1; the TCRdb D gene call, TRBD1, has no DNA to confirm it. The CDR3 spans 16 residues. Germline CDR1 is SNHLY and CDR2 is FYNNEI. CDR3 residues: CASRTSGGERSNEQFF.

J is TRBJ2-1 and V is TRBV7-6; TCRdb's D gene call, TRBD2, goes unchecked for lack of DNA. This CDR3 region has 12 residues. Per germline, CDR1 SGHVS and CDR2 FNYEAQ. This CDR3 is CASSPGGGPSFF.